This T cell receptor beta chain was obtained from a study of naive and memory T cell subsets. Amplification of ligated cDNA took four PCR rounds with SP2 and nested alpha and beta constant primers. MiXCR, applied by TCRdb to the UMI-ligation and nested PCR reads, yields one record per CDR3 protein. The profile shows around 35,000 distinct CDR3 sequences, 9.5% to 11% of them singletons. The treatment: skin biopsy from PPD injection site in Mantoux-positive individual. The library had UMIs added by 3' ligation of an oligonucleotide to TCR cDNA. This sample comprised skin, obtained from a tuberculin skin test site. The receptor was derived from an adult in good health.

Here the CDR3 reads CASRPGSSPLHF. As DNA, the CDR3 is TGTGCCAGCAGACCCGGCAGTTCACCCCTCCACTTT. V gene TRBV28 combines with J gene TRBJ1-6, with unresolved D. CDR3 length: 12 amino acids. V was clipped by 6 bases and J by 9 bases, with 9 bases between them. Germline V gives CDR1 MDHEN, CDR2 SYDVKM.